This T cell receptor (beta chain) was documented in a study of blood T cell repertoires in COVID-19. Whole-study context: Samples taken during acute and convalescent COVID-19 were collected in the United States, Italy and Spain. Nucleic acid was either cDNA or gDNA, and it came from T cells, B-cell-depleted T cells, or PBMCs.

The V gene's germline CDR1 is SGHKS and CDR2 YYEKEE (reference sequence). The CDR3 loop spans 12 amino acids. Trimming took off 4 bases at V and 5 bases at J, with 6 bases between the two ends. Original analysis: Reference gene primer amplification gave estimated nucleated cell counts. The table came from immunoSEQ multiplex PCR; TCRdb's copy has only in-frame clones and leaves some out. The V and J calls and the clone size are those of that table, but D and trimming were determined from the DNA. The sample includes about 220,000 clones, approximately 80% of them seen just once. V is TRBV5-5 and J is TRBJ2-2; D perhaps matches TRBD2 (5 bases). Material: peripheral blood. The sequence came from a man aged 50 to 59 with active or convalescent COVID-19. In DNA, the CDR3 is TGTGCCAGCAGCACGGGGACCGGGGAGCTGTTTTTT. Encoded protein: CASSTGTGELFF.